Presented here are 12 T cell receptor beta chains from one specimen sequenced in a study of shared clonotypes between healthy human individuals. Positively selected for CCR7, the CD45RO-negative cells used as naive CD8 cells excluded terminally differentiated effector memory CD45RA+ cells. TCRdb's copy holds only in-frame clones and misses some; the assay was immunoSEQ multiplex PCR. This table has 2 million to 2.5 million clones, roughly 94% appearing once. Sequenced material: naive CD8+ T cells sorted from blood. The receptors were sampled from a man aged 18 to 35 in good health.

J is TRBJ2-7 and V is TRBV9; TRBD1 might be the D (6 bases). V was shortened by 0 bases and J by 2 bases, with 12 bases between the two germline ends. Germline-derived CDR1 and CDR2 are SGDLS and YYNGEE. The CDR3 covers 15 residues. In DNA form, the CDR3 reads TGTGCCAGCAGCGTAGGTGGGGGACAAGCCTACGAGCAGTACTTC. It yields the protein CASSVGGGQAYEQYF.

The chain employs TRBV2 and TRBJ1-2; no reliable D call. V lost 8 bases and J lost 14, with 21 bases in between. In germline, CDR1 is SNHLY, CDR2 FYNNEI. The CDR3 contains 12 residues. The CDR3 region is CASLGPEAVWTF. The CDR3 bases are TGTGCCAGCTTGGGCCCCGAGGCTGTGTGGACCTTC.

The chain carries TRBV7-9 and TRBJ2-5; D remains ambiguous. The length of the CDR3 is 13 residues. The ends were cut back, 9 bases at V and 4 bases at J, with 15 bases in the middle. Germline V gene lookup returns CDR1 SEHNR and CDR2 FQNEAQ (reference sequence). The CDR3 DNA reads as TGTGCCAGTCAGGATGCGGTGGGAGAGACCCAGTACTTC. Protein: CASQDAVGETQYF.

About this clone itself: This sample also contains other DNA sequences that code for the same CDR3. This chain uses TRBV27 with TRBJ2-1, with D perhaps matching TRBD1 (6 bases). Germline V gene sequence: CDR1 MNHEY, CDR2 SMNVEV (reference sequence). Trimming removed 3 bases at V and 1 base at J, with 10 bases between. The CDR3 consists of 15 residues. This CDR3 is CASSLRGGSYNEQFF. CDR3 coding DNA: TGTGCCAGCAGTTTGAGAGGGGGTTCCTACAATGAGCAGTTCTTC.

Written as DNA, the CDR3 is TGTGCCAGCAGTGAAGGACAGGGGATACCCTACGAGCAGTACTTC. Translated: CASSEGQGIPYEQYF. The chain has TRBV6-1 and TRBJ2-7; 8 bases line up with TRBD1. The V gene's germline CDR1 is MNHNS and CDR2 SASEGT. Germline trimming cut 1 base from V and 2 bases from J; bases unmatched to any gene: 4. This CDR3 is built from 15 residues.

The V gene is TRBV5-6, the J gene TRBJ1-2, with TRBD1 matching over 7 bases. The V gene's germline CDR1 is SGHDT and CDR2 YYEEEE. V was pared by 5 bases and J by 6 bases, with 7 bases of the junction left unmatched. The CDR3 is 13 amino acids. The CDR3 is CASRMGTVDGYTF. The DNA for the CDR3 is TGTGCCAGCAGGATGGGGACAGTTGATGGCTACACCTTC.

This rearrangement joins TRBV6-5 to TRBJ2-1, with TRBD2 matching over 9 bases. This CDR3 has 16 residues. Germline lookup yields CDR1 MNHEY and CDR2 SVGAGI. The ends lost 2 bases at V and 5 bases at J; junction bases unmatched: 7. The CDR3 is CASSYTSGGLNNEQFF. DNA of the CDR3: TGTGCCAGCAGTTACACGAGCGGGGGGCTTAACAATGAGCAGTTCTTC.

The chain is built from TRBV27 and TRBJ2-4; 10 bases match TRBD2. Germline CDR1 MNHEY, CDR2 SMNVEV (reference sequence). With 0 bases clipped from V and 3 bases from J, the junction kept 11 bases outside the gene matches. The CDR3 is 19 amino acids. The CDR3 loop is CASSLSSSGSNWDKNIQYF. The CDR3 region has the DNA TGTGCCAGCAGTTTATCGTCTAGCGGGAGTAATTGGGACAAAAACATTCAGTACTTC.

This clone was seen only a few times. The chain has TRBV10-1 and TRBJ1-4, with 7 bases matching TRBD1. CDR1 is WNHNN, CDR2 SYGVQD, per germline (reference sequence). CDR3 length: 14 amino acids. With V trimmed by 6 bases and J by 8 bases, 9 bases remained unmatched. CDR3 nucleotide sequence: TGCGCCAGCAGCGACAGGGATGGGTGGGAAAAACTGTTTTTT. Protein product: CASSDRDGWEKLFF.

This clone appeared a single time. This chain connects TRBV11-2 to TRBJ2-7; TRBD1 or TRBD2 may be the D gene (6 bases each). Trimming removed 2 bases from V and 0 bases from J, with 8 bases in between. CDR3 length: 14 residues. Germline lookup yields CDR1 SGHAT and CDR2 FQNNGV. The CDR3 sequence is CASSLSGASYEQYF. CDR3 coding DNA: TGTGCCAGCAGCTTATCGGGGGCCTCCTACGAGCAGTACTTC.

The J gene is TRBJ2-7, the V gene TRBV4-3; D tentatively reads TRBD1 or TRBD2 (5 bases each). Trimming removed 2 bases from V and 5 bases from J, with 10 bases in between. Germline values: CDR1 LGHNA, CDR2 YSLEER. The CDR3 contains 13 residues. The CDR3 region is CASSQPGTHEQYF. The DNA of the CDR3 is TGCGCCAGCAGCCAACCCGGGACCCACGAGCAGTACTTC.

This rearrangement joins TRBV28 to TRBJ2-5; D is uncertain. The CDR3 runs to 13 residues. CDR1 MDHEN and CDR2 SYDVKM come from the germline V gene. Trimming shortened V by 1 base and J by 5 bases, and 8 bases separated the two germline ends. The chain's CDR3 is CASSLFILETQYF. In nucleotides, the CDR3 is TGTGCCAGCAGTTTATTTATTCTGGAGACCCAGTACTTC.